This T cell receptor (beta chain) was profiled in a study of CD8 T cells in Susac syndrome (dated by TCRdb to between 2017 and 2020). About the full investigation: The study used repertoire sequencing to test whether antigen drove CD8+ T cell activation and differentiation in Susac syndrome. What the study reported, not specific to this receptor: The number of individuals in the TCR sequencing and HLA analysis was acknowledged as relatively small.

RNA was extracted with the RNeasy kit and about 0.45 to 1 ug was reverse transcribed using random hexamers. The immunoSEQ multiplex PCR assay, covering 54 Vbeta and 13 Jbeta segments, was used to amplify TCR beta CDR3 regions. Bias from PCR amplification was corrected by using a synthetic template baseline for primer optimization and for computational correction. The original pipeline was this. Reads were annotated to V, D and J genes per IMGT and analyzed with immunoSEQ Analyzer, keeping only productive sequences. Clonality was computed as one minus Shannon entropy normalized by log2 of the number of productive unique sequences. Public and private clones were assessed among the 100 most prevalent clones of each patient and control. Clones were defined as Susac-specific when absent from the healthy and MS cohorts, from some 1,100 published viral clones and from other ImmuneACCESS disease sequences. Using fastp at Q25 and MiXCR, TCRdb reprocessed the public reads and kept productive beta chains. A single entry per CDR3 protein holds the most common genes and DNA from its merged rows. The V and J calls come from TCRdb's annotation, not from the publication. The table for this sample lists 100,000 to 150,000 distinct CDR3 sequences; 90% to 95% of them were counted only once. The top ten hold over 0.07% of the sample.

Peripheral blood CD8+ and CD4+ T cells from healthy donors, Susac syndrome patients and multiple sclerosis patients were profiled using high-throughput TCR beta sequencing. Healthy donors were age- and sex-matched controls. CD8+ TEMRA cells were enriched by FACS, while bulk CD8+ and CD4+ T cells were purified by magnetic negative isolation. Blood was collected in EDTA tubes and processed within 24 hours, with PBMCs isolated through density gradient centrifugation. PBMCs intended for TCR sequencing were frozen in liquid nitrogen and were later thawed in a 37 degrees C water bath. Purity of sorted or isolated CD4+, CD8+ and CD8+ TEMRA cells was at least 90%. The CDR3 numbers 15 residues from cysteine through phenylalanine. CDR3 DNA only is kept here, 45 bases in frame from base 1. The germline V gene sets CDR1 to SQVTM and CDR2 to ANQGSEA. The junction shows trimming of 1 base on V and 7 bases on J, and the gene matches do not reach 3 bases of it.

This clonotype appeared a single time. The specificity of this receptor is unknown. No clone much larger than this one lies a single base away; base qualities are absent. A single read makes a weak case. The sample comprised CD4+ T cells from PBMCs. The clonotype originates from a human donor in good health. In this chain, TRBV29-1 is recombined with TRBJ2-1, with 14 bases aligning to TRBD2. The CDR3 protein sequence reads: CSVEGGTSGSNEQFF. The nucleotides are TGCAGCGTTGAAGGTGGGACTAGCGGGAGTAATGAGCAGTTCTTC.